These 3 T cell receptor beta chains were sequenced from one sample in a study of CXCR3-negative and CXCR3-positive naive CD8 T cells. cDNA libraries for TRB were generated by 5' RACE incorporating UMI labels. TCRdb derives one entry per CDR3 protein from the 5' RACE reads, leaving out DNA. This sample's clone table lists around 60,000 distinct CDR3 sequences. Regarding the study as a whole: The study found more hydrophobic TRB CDR3s in CXCR3-positive naive cells than in CXCR3-negative naive cells.

Their recognized antigens are unknown. The sequenced sample consisted of naive CXCR3+ CD8+ T cells from blood. Stated subset: CD45RO-CCR7+CD27+CD95- naive CD8+ T cells expressing CXCR3 (TNR3+). These TCRs come from a human donor in good health. Some clones in this sample may be carry-over from other donors' samples.

The chain joins TRBV6-2 or TRBV6-3 to TRBJ2-7. This CDR3 comprises 15 residues. CDR1 MNHEY and CDR2 SVGEGT come from the germline V gene. The CDR3 protein is CASNPIWGTSGEQYF.

V usage is TRBV2 and J usage is TRBJ2-3; the TCRdb D gene call, TRBD2, has no DNA to confirm it. Germline CDR1 reads SNHLY; CDR2 reads FYNNEI. The CDR3 has 14 residues. The CDR3: CASSGLAGADTQYF.

The V and J genes are TRBV30 and TRBJ1-2; TCRdb designates TRBD1, a call that cannot be tested without DNA. Germline V gene sequence: CDR1 GTSNPN, CDR2 SVGIG (reference sequence). This CDR3 has 14 amino acids. CDR3 protein: CAWSTGTANYGYTF. Using reference TRBV30 and TRBJ1-2 for the parts outside the CDR3, the full variable domain is SQTIHQWPATLVQPVGSPLSLECTVEGTSNPNLYWYRQAAGRGLQLLFYSVGIGQISSEVPQNLSASRPQDRQFILSSKKLLLSDSGFYLCAWSTGTANYGYTFGSGTRLTVV.